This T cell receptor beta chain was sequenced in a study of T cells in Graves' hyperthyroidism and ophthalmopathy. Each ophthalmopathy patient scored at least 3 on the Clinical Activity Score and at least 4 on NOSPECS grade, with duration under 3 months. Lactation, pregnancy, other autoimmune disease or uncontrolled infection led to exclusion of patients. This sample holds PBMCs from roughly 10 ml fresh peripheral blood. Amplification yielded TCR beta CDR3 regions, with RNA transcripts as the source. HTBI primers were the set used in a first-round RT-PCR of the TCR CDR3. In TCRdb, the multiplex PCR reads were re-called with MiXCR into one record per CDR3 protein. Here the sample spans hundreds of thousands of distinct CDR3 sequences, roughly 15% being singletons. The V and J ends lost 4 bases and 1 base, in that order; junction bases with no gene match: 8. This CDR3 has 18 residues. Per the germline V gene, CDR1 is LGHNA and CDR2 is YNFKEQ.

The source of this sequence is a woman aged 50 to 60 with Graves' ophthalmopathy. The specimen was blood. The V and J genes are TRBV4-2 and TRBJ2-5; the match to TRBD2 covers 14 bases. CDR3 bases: TGTGCCAGCAGCCGCGGGACTAGCGGGAGCCTCCTCCAAGAGACCCAGTACTTC. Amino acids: CASSRGTSGSLLQETQYF.